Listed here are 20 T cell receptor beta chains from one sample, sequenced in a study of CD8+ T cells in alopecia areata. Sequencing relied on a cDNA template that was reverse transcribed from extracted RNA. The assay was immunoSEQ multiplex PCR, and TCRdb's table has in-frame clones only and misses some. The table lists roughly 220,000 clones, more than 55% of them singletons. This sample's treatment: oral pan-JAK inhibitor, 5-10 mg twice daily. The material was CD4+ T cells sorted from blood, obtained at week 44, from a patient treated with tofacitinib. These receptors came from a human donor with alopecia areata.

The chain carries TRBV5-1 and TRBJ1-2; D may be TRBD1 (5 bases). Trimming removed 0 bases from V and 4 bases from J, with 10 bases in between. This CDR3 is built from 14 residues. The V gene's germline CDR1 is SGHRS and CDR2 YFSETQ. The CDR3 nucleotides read TGCGCCAGCAGCTTGGACGGGACTCTCTATGGCTACACCTTC. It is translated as CASSLDGTLYGYTF.

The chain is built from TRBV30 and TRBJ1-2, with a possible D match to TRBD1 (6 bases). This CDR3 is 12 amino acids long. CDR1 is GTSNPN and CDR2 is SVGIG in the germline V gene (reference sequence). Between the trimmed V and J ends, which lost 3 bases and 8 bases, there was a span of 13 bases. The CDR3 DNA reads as TGTGCCTGGAGGGCCTTGGGGGCAGGCTACACCTTC. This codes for CAWRALGAGYTF.

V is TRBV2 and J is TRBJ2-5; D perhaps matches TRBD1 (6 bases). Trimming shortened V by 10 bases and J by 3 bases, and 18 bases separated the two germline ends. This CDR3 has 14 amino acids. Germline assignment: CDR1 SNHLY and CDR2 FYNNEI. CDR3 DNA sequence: TGTGCCACCCAACCCATAAACAGGGAAGAGACCCAGTACTTC. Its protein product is CATQPINREETQYF.

The CDR3 DNA reads as TGTGCCAGCAACCCCGGGGACCGGGGGTTCACAGATACGCAGTATTTT. Translation gives CASNPGDRGFTDTQYF. This sequence joins TRBV2 and TRBJ2-3; D perhaps matches TRBD2 (6 bases). The germline CDR1 and CDR2 sequences are SNHLY and FYNNEI. The CDR3 has 16 amino acids. V lost 7 bases to trimming and J lost 2 bases, with 19 bases between them.

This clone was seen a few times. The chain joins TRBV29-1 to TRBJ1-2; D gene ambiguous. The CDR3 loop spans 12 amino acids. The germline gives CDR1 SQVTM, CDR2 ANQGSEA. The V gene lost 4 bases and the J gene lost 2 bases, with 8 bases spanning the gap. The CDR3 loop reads CSVATNNYGYTF. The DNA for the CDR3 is TGCAGCGTTGCAACAAACAACTATGGCTACACCTTC.

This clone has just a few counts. Here the CDR3 DNA reads TGTGCCAGCAGCAGGATACAGGGGACGAACACCGGGGAGCTGTTTTTT. It yields the protein CASSRIQGTNTGELFF. The J gene is TRBJ2-2, the V gene TRBV11-2, with 7 nucleotides matching TRBD1. This CDR3 has 16 amino acids. Germline-derived CDR1 and CDR2 are SGHAT and FQNNGV. V trimming: 5 bases; J trimming: 0 bases; junction bases outside the gene matches: 6.

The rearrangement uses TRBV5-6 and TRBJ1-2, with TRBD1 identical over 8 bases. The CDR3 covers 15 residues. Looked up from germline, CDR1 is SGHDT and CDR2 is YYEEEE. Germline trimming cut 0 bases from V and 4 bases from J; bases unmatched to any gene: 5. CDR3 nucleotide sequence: TGTGCCAGCAGCTTGGTCGGACAGGGATCCTATGGCTACACCTTC. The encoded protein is CASSLVGQGSYGYTF.

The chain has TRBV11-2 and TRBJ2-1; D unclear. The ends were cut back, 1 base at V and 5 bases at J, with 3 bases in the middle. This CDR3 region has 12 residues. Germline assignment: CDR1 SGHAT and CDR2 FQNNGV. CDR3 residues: CASSLAHNEQFF. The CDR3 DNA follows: TGTGCCAGCAGCTTAGCCCACAATGAGCAGTTCTTC.

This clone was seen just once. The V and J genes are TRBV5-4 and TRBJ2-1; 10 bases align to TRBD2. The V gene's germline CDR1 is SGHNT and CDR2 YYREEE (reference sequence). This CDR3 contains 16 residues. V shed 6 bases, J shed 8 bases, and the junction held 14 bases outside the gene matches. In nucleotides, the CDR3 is TGTGCCAGCACCTATAGCTCAAGCGGGGGGGCCGATGAGCAGTTCTTC. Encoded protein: CASTYSSSGGADEQFF.

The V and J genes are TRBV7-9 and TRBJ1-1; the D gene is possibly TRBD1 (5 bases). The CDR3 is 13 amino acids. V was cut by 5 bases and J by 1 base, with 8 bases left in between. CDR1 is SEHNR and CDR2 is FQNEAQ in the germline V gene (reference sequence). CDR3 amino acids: CASSQQENTEAFF. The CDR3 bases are TGTGCCAGCAGCCAACAGGAGAACACTGAAGCTTTCTTT.

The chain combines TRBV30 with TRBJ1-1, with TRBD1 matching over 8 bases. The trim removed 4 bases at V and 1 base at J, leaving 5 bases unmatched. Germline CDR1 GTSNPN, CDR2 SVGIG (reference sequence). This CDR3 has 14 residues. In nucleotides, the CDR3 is TGTGCCTGGACCAGGGGGCTTGGGAACACTGAAGCTTTCTTT. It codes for CAWTRGLGNTEAFF.

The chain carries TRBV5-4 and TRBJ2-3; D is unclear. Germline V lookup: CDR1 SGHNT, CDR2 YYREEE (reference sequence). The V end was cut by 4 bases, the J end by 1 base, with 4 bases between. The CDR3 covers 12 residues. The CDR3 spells CASSIRTDTQYF. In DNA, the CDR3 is TGTGCCAGCAGCATTCGCACAGATACGCAGTATTTT. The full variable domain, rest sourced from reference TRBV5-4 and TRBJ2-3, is ETGVTQSPTHLIKTRGQQVTLRCSSQSGHNTVSWYQQALGQGPQFIFQYYREEENGRGNFPPRFSGLQFPNYSSELNVNALELDDSALYLCASSIRTDTQYFGPGTRLTVL.

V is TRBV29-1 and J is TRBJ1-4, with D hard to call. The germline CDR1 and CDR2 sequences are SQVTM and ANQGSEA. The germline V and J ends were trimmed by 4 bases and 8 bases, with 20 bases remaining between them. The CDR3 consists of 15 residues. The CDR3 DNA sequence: TGCAGCGTTGTACGTGGAGGAACGGCGGGGGAAAAACTGTTTTTT. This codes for CSVVRGGTAGEKLFF.

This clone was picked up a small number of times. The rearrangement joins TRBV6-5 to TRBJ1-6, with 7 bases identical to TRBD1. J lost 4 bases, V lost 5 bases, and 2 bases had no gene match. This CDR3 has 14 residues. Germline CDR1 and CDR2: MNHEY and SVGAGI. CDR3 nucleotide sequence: TGTGCCAGCAGTCCGGGACAGTATAATTCACCCCTCCACTTT. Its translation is CASSPGQYNSPLHF.

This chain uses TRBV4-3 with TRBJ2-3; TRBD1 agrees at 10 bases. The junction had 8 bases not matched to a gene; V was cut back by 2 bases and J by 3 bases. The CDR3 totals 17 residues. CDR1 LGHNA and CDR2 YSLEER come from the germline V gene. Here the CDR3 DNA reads TGCGCCAGCAGCCAACAACCCCCGGACAGGGGGACAGATACGCAGTATTTT. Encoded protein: CASSQQPPDRGTDTQYF.

The CDR3 is CASSDSDRSNQPQHF. In DNA, the CDR3 is TGTGCCAGCAGTGACTCAGACAGAAGCAATCAGCCCCAGCATTTT. J is TRBJ1-5 and V is TRBV25-1, with D tentatively TRBD1 (5 bases). This CDR3 spans 15 amino acids. The germline gives CDR1 MGHDK, CDR2 SYGVNS. V lost 3 bases and J lost 1, with 10 bases in between.

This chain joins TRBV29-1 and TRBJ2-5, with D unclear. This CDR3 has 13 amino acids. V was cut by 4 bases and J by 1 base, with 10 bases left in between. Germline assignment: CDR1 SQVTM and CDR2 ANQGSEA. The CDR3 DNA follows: TGCAGCGTTGGGTTGAGGTTCCAAGAGACCCAGTACTTC. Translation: CSVGLRFQETQYF.

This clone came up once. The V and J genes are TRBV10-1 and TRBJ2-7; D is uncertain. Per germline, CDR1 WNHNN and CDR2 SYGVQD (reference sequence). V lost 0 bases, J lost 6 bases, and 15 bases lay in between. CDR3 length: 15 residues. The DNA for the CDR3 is TGCGCCAGCAGTGAGTCAGTCAAGACCGGCGGCGAGCAGTACTTC. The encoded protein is CASSESVKTGGEQYF.

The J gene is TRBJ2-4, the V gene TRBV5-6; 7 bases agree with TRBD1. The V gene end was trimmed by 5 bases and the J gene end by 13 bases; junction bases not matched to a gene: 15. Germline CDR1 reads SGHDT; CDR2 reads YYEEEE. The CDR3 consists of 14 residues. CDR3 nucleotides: TGTGCCAGCAGACCCCGACAGGGTTTCGACCTGCAGTACTTC. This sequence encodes CASRPRQGFDLQYF.

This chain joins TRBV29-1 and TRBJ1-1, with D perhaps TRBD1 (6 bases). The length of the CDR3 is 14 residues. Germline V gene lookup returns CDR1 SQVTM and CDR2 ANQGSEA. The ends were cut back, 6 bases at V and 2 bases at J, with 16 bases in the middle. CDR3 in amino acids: CSVASNRANTEAFF. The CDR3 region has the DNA TGCAGCGTCGCCTCAAACAGGGCAAACACTGAAGCTTTCTTT. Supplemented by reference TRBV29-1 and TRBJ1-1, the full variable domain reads SAVISQKPSRDICQRGTSLTIQCQVDSQVTMMFWYRQQPGQSLTLIATANQGSEATYESGFVIDKFPISRPNLTFSTLTVSNMSPEDSSIYLCSVASNRANTEAFFGQGTRLTVV.